The next 24 T cell receptor beta chains were all read from a single sample in a study of T-cell memory formation after mild COVID-19. TCRdb analysed the 5' RACE reads with MiXCR anew, one entry per CDR3 protein. This table holds roughly 380,000 distinct CDR3 sequences, around 27% found once. Sequencing was done on a sample of PBMCs or a T cell subset sorted from them (not recorded which). These TCRs come from an adult woman who had mild COVID-19 (a few samples of this study predate the infection). Cell type and time point are not known.

V gene TRBV24-1 combines with J gene TRBJ2-1; no reliable D call. V was cut by 3 bases and J by 6 bases, with 11 bases left in between. The CDR3 spans 14 residues. Germline loops: CDR1 KGHDR, CDR2 SFDVKD. The CDR3 region has the DNA TGTGCCACCAGTGATCCGGACGGACGCAATGAGCAGTTCTTC. Protein sequence: CATSDPDGRNEQFF.

This clonotype appeared a few times. The V and J genes are TRBV7-3 and TRBJ2-1; 13 bases are a match to TRBD2. This CDR3 is 15 amino acids long. Unmatched junction bases numbered 4, after V lost 5 bases and J lost 6 bases. CDR1 and CDR2 (germline): SGHTA, FQGTGA. CDR3 amino acids: CASSPRLAGGNEQFF. The CDR3 bases are TGTGCCAGCAGCCCGAGACTAGCGGGGGGCAATGAGCAGTTCTTC.

V is TRBV5-1 and J is TRBJ1-1, with D tentatively TRBD1 (5 bases). The CDR3 extends over 16 amino acids. Trimming took off 7 bases at V and 0 bases at J, with 19 bases between the two ends. Germline V gives CDR1 SGHRS, CDR2 YFSETQ. CDR3 sequence: CASHWGPQAMNTEAFF. The DNA of the CDR3 is TGCGCCAGCCATTGGGGCCCCCAGGCCATGAACACTGAAGCTTTCTTT.

This clonotype appeared a few times. The chain carries TRBV13 and TRBJ1-1, with no clear D. The length of the CDR3 is 14 residues. The germline V gene encodes CDR1 PRHDT and CDR2 FYEKMQ (reference sequence). The V gene lost 1 base and the J gene lost 4 bases, with 10 bases spanning the gap. For the CDR3, the DNA is TGTGCCAGCAGCTTAGATCGGGTAGGCACTGAAGCTTTCTTT. It specifies CASSLDRVGTEAFF.

This clonotype occurred a few times. The genes are TRBV24-1 and TRBJ2-2, with D tentatively TRBD2 (5 bases). The germline gives CDR1 KGHDR, CDR2 SFDVKD. Trimming removed 4 bases from V and 3 bases from J, with 17 bases in between. The CDR3 consists of 17 residues. This chain's CDR3 is CATSDFSGKWDTGELFF. The CDR3 DNA follows: TGTGCCACCAGTGACTTCTCCGGGAAATGGGACACCGGGGAGCTGTTTTTT.

This clonotype was picked up a small number of times. This rearrangement joins TRBV6-5 to TRBJ2-7; TRBD1 matches 10 bases. The CDR3 sequence is 17 residues long. Germline-derived CDR1 and CDR2 are MNHEY and SVGAGI. Losses at the gene ends were 0 bases for V and 3 bases for J; bases not matched to a gene: 8. The CDR3 protein is CASSYSARDRGLYEQYF. The CDR3 DNA follows: TGTGCCAGCAGTTACTCGGCTCGGGACAGGGGACTCTACGAGCAGTACTTC.

This clonotype has just a few counts. The chain joins TRBV27 to TRBJ2-7, with TRBD1 identical over 8 bases. Germline V gives CDR1 MNHEY, CDR2 SMNVEV (reference sequence). The V segment lost 4 bases and the J segment 3 bases; nucleotides outside the gene matches: 8. This CDR3 has 15 residues. The CDR3 region is CASSSSLGQDYEQYF. The CDR3 bases are TGTGCCAGCAGTTCATCCCTGGGACAGGACTACGAGCAGTACTTC.

CDR3 sequence: CASSRAGLWGNEQFF. The DNA of the CDR3 is TGTGCCAGCAGTAGAGCCGGACTATGGGGGAATGAGCAGTTCTTC. This chain joins TRBV12-3 or TRBV12-4 and TRBJ2-1; a possible D gene is TRBD2 (6 bases). The V gene lost 5 bases and the J gene lost 7 bases, with 18 bases spanning the gap. The CDR3 is made up of 15 amino acids.

The rearrangement uses TRBV20-1 and TRBJ2-5; 10 bases fit TRBD2. Germline lookup yields CDR1 DFQATT and CDR2 SNEGSKA (reference sequence). The V gene end was trimmed by 1 base and the J gene end by 5 bases; junction bases not matched to a gene: 7. The CDR3 contains 15 residues. CDR3 in amino acids: CSARGEREGMETQYF. Written as DNA, the CDR3 is TGCAGTGCTAGAGGGGAGCGGGAGGGGATGGAGACCCAGTACTTC.

The V and J genes are TRBV14 and TRBJ1-2, with D possibly being TRBD1 (6 bases). The V gene's germline CDR1 is SGHDN and CDR2 FVKESK. The CDR3 has 15 amino acids. Trimming pared 0 bases from V and 3 bases from J, leaving 11 bases between. The CDR3 DNA sequence: TGTGCCAGCAGCCAAGAGTGGGGGGCCCACTATGGCTACACCTTC. This codes for CASSQEWGAHYGYTF.

J is TRBJ1-1 and V is TRBV3-1; D perhaps matches TRBD1 (6 bases). V was pared by 2 bases and J by 1 base, with 11 bases between. Germline CDR1 reads LGHDT; CDR2 reads YNNKEL (reference sequence). The CDR3 runs to 15 residues. The CDR3 sequence: CASSQFGGQNTEAFF. The DNA for the CDR3 is TGTGCCAGCAGCCAATTCGGGGGGCAGAACACTGAAGCTTTCTTT.

This clonotype was seen a few times. The rearrangement links TRBV12-5 to TRBJ1-5, with unresolved D. The CDR3 is 17 residues long. In germline, CDR1 is LGHNT, CDR2 FRNRAP. The V and J ends lost 2 bases and 2 bases respectively, with 16 bases between them. The CDR3 region is CASGLSFSEGGNQPQHF. The CDR3 DNA sequence: TGTGCTAGTGGTTTGTCATTTTCGGAGGGCGGCAATCAGCCCCAGCATTTT.

This chain links TRBV6-2 or TRBV6-3 with TRBJ1-1; possible D gene TRBD1, 6 bases. Germline V lookup: CDR1 MNHEY, CDR2 SVGEGT. The CDR3 extends over 16 amino acids. V lost 6 bases and J 3 bases, leaving 20 bases between the germline ends. CDR3 sequence (DNA): TGTGCCAGCAGGGCGGACAGCCACCCAAAGGACACTGAAGCTTTCTTT. It codes for CASRADSHPKDTEAFF.

This clonotype was detected once. This chain uses TRBV12-3 or TRBV12-4 with TRBJ2-1; D remains unclear. CDR3 size: 13 residues. Trimming took off 5 bases at V and 14 bases at J, with 19 bases between the two ends. The CDR3 loop is CASSLHERGEKFF. DNA for the CDR3: TGTGCCAGCAGTCTCCACGAGCGCGGCGAGAAGTTCTTC.

This clonotype was counted a few times. V usage is TRBV12-3 or TRBV12-4 and J usage is TRBJ1-4, with 9 bases lining up with TRBD1. After removal of 4 bases from V and 8 bases from J, the junction contained 5 bases not matched to a gene. This CDR3 has 14 residues. CDR3 residues: CASSYRQGGEKLFF. The CDR3 DNA is TGTGCCAGCAGTTACCGACAGGGGGGCGAAAAACTGTTTTTT.

The chain couples TRBV30 to TRBJ2-1; D call uncertain. The V gene lost 3 bases and the J gene lost 0 bases, with 12 bases spanning the gap. This CDR3 comprises 15 residues. The germline V gene has CDR1 GTSNPN and CDR2 SVGIG (reference sequence). The CDR3 coding sequence is TGTGCCTGGAGGTACGCCGTGAGCTCCTACAATGAGCAGTTCTTC. This encodes CAWRYAVSSYNEQFF. Full variable domain (outside the CDR3, taken from reference TRBV30 and TRBJ2-1): SQTIHQWPATLVQPVGSPLSLECTVEGTSNPNLYWYRQAAGRGLQLLFYSVGIGQISSEVPQNLSASRPQDRQFILSSKKLLLSDSGFYLCAWRYAVSSYNEQFFGPGTRLTVL.

In DNA form, the CDR3 reads TGTGCCAGCAGCTTAAATTTTAATTCACCCCTCCACTTT. It specifies CASSLNFNSPLHF. The chain carries TRBV7-3 and TRBJ1-6; no clear D. Trimming took 1 base from V and 6 from J, leaving 4 bases between them. CDR1 and CDR2 (germline): SGHTA, FQGTGA. The CDR3 has 13 residues.

This clonotype was counted between two and nine times. V gene TRBV5-1 combines with J gene TRBJ2-1; 10 bases are shared with TRBD2. V dropped 3 bases and J dropped 7; count of bases not matched to a gene: 10. This CDR3 has 16 amino acids. The V gene's germline CDR1 is SGHRS and CDR2 YFSETQ. CDR3 in amino acids: CASSWGALAGSNEQFF. The CDR3 DNA reads as TGCGCCAGCAGCTGGGGGGCACTAGCGGGAAGTAATGAGCAGTTCTTC. Combining the CDR3 with reference TRBV5-1 and TRBJ2-1 gives the whole variable domain KAGVTQTPRYLIKTRGQQVTLSCSPISGHRSVSWYQQTPGQGLQFLFEYFSETQRNKGNFPGRFSGRQFSNSRSEMNVSTLELGDSALYLCASSWGALAGSNEQFFGPGTRLTVL.

The V gene is TRBV24-1, the J gene TRBJ2-2; D is uncertain. V dropped 0 bases and J dropped 5 bases, with 12 bases sitting between them. Looked up from germline, CDR1 is KGHDR and CDR2 is SFDVKD. The CDR3 covers 16 residues. The CDR3 DNA follows: TGTGCCACCAGTGATTTGCGTTCGGGTACAACCGGGGAGCTGTTTTTT. Protein sequence: CATSDLRSGTTGELFF.

The rearrangement links TRBV29-1 to TRBJ1-1; no reliable D call. V gave up 6 bases and J gave up 2 bases, with 13 bases separating them. Germline V CDR1 and CDR2: SQVTM, ANQGSEA. The CDR3 is 13 amino acids. The CDR3 protein is CSVAFRVNTEAFF. DNA of the CDR3: TGCAGCGTCGCTTTCCGAGTCAACACTGAAGCTTTCTTT.

V is TRBV7-3 and J is TRBJ2-3, with D possibly matching TRBD1 (6 bases). V was trimmed by 4 bases and J by 2 bases, leaving 10 bases between them. The length of the CDR3 is 14 residues. CDR1 is SGHTA, CDR2 FQGTGA, per germline. This CDR3 reads CASSSGQTTDTQYF. DNA of the CDR3: TGTGCCAGCAGCTCCGGACAGACCACAGATACGCAGTATTTT. The complete variable domain, with remaining parts taken from reference TRBV7-3 and TRBJ2-3, reads GAGVSQTPSNKVTEKGKYVELRCDPISGHTALYWYRQSLGQGPEFLIYFQGTGAADDSGLPNDRFFAVRPEGSVSTLKIQRTERGDSAVYLCASSSGQTTDTQYFGPGTRLTVL.

The V call is TRBV6-5, the J call TRBJ2-5, with D possibly being TRBD1 (5 bases). The length of the CDR3 is 16 residues. V was pared by 9 bases and J by 0 bases, with 20 bases between. The germline V gene encodes CDR1 MNHEY and CDR2 SVGAGI. The CDR3 is CARPCPQQEYQETQYF. The DNA of the CDR3 is TGTGCCAGACCGTGCCCCCAACAGGAGTACCAAGAGACCCAGTACTTC.

The chain has TRBV20-1 and TRBJ2-5; perhaps TRBD2 as D (5 bases). The CDR3 totals 14 residues. In germline, CDR1 is DFQATT, CDR2 SNEGSKA (reference sequence). Trimming left V 1 base short and J 2 bases short, with 11 bases between. The CDR3 region is CSARVEGRQETQYF. The CDR3 DNA reads as TGCAGTGCTAGAGTAGAGGGAAGACAAGAGACCCAGTACTTC.

The chain recombines TRBV7-2 with TRBJ1-2, with D tentatively TRBD1 (6 bases). The germline V gene encodes CDR1 SGHTA and CDR2 FQGNSA. The ends were cut back, 6 bases at V and 6 bases at J, with 14 bases in the middle. The CDR3 has 13 amino acids. Written as DNA, the CDR3 is TGTGCCAGCAGTCTAGGGGGGTATGATGGCTACACCTTC. It codes for CASSLGGYDGYTF.